Reported below is one T cell receptor (beta chain). One base separates it from a far larger clone, so it is likely a read error. Other DNA sequences in this specimen translate into the identical CDR3. J gave up 0 bases and V 4 bases, and 2 bases lay outside the gene matches. CDR1 and CDR2 from the germline V gene are SGDLS and YYNGEE. The CDR3 runs 15 residues. The time point: convalescence about 6 months (5-8 months) after acute presentation (visit 7). Cells were sorted with PE-conjugated BMLF1 280-288 tetramer. At least 8,500 sorted tetramer+ CD8 T cells supplied RNA for cDNA. CDR3s were PCR-amplified with V and J primers adding unique molecular identifiers. Clones were sequenced by immunoSEQ multiplex PCR, and TCRdb holds only the in-frame ones, with some missing. The sample contains approximately 2,300 clones, about 25% of which appear only once. This sample was included in a study of blood T cell repertoires in acute mononucleosis. Study information: Blood EBV load averaged approximately 4 log10 acutely and roughly 2.8 log10 when convalescent.

Whole-study findings and limits: Public beta motifs plus an AV5-AJ31 alpha motif appeared to drive GLC-BM selection.

This chain uses TRBV9 with TRBJ2-7; 12 bases match TRBD1. The starting material was EBV GLC epitope tetramer+ CD8+ T cells sorted from PBMCs, obtained during convalescence from infectious mononucleosis. Subset denoted: CD8 T cells binding tetramer with EBV BMLF1 280-288 peptide (GLC-BM). The sequence came from a woman aged 18-30 years with infectious mononucleosis caused by EBV. CDR3 loop: CASSLGQGASYEQYF. In nucleotides, the CDR3 is TGTGCCAGCAGCTTGGGACAGGGGGCCTCCTACGAGCAGTACTTC.